The 23 T cell receptor beta chains listed next were all sequenced from one sample in a study of vaccination effects on CD4 cells after COVID-19. Measured with immunoSEQ multiplex PCR; TCRdb has only the in-frame clones, and not every one. The repertoire holds over 55,000 clones, with around 75% as singletons. Their antigen targets remain unknown. Antigen-specific CD4+ T cell clonotypes were called by their expansion after viral peptide-pool culture in ViraFEST. An approximately ten-day culture period preceded the isolation of CD4+ T cells. The study found no prior SARS-CoV-2 infection in the vaccine recipients, who tested negative for nucleocapsid antibodies. This sample comprised CD4+ T cells from PBMCs cultured with HCoV-OC43 spike peptides, obtained before COVID-19 vaccination. The subset denotes: HCoV-OC43 spike overlapping peptide pool stimulation. The origin of the receptors is a human donor who received a COVID-19 vaccine.

A single count supports this clone. The gene calls are TRBV27 and TRBJ1-4; 7 bases fit TRBD1. CDR1 is MNHEY, CDR2 SMNVEV, per germline (reference sequence). The CDR3 contains 15 residues. Trimming at V came to 5 bases and at J to 4 bases, leaving 7 bases not matched to a gene. The CDR3 DNA sequence: TGTGCCAGCAGTCCGGGGACAGTGAGTAATGAAAAACTGTTTTTT. Protein product: CASSPGTVSNEKLFF. Drawing the rest from reference TRBV27 and TRBJ1-4, the complete variable domain is EAQVTQNPRYLITVTGKKLTVTCSQNMNHEYMSWYRQDPGLGLRQIYYSMNVEVTDKGDVPEGYKVSRKEKRNFPLILESPSPNQTSLYFCASSPGTVSNEKLFFGSGTQLSVL.

The chain combines TRBV9 with TRBJ1-3; D gene ambiguous. This CDR3 region has 13 residues. Germline V gene lookup returns CDR1 SGDLS and CDR2 YYNGEE. Between the trimmed V and J ends, which lost 3 bases and 4 bases, there was a span of 8 bases. The CDR3 protein is CASSAGLGNTIYF. The CDR3 nucleotides read TGTGCCAGCAGCGCCGGGTTAGGAAACACCATATATTTT.

Details on this clone: The junction departs from germline at one end; a sequencing error may be responsible. The V gene is TRBV24-1, the J gene TRBJ2-5, with D perhaps matching TRBD1 (6 bases). Germline CDR1 KGHDR, CDR2 SFDVKD. There are 15 residues in the CDR3. The DNA of the CDR3 is TGTGCCACCAGTGATTTTGTGGGGGCCGGAGAGGCCCAGTACTTC. Translation gives CATSDFVGAGEAQYF.

The chain uses TRBV2 and TRBJ2-3, with 7 bases identical to TRBD2. Germline-derived CDR1 and CDR2 are SNHLY and FYNNEI. The CDR3 totals 15 residues. The J segment lost 3 bases and the V segment lost 4 bases, leaving 7 bases of the junction unmatched. The CDR3 sequence: CASSVRGDPTDTQYF. The CDR3 region has the DNA TGTGCCAGCAGTGTTCGGGGGGACCCTACAGATACGCAGTATTTT.

The rearrangement links TRBV29-1 to TRBJ2-5; D not resolved. This CDR3 is built from 12 residues. Germline-derived CDR1 and CDR2 are SQVTM and ANQGSEA. V was trimmed by 5 bases and J by 0 bases, leaving 7 bases between them. As DNA, the CDR3 is TGCAGCGTTAGGGAAGACCAAGAGACCCAGTACTTC. It codes for CSVREDQETQYF.

The table lists this clone with a few counts. The chain employs TRBV7-9 and TRBJ1-5; tentative D call: TRBD1 (5 bases). In germline, CDR1 is SEHNR, CDR2 FQNEAQ (reference sequence). This CDR3 comprises 13 residues. Trimming removed 1 base at V and 7 bases at J, with 8 bases between. The CDR3 protein is CASSLGRDQPQHF. CDR3 coding DNA: TGTGCCAGCAGCTTAGGTCGGGACCAGCCCCAGCATTTT.

The rearrangement uses TRBV24-1 and TRBJ1-1; D ambiguous. The V end lost 1 base, the J end lost 7 bases, and 9 bases lay between the germline ends. The CDR3 totals 13 residues. The germline V gene encodes CDR1 KGHDR and CDR2 SFDVKD. As DNA, the CDR3 is TGTGCCACCAGTGATTTTAAGGGTATTGAAGCTTTCTTT. This encodes CATSDFKGIEAFF.

This rearrangement joins TRBV7-3 to TRBJ1-1, with D possibly being TRBD1 (5 bases). The CDR3 loop spans 13 amino acids. From germline, CDR1 is SGHTA and CDR2 FQGTGA. V dropped 5 bases and J dropped 7 bases, with 14 bases sitting between them. CDR3 residues: CASSPQGGDEAFF. CDR3 coding DNA: TGTGCCAGCAGCCCTCAGGGAGGGGATGAAGCTTTCTTT.

This clone was seen more than once but under ten times. The chain combines TRBV9 with TRBJ1-4, with TRBD1 as a possible D gene (6 bases). Germline V CDR1 and CDR2: SGDLS, YYNGEE. V dropped 3 bases and J dropped 7 bases, with 19 bases sitting between them. The CDR3 length is 16 residues. CDR3 coding DNA: TGTGCCAGCAGCGCGGGGGCGAGAGGGACGGGTGAAAAACTGTTTTTT. Translated, it gives CASSAGARGTGEKLFF.

CDR3 residues: CSARGPYEQYV. DNA of the CDR3: TGCAGTGCTAGAGGGCCCTACGAGCAGTACGTC. The chain uses TRBV20-1 and TRBJ2-7; D unclear. The ends were cut back, 1 base at V and 2 bases at J, with 3 bases in the middle. The CDR3 is 11 residues long. CDR1 DFQATT and CDR2 SNEGSKA come from the germline V gene (reference sequence).

This clone was counted only a few times. This chain uses TRBV4-1 with TRBJ1-6; no clear D gene. Germline V gene sequence: CDR1 MGHRA, CDR2 YSYEKL. CDR3 length: 15 residues. Between the trimmed V and J ends, which lost 1 base and 6 bases, there was a span of 10 bases. In DNA, the CDR3 is TGCGCCAGCAGCCAAGTGTGGCTAAGTAATTCACCCCTCCACTTT. It specifies CASSQVWLSNSPLHF.

The chain links TRBV7-3 to TRBJ1-2; D possibly corresponds to TRBD1 (5 bases). Per germline, CDR1 SGHTA and CDR2 FQGTGA. V dropped 3 bases and J dropped 8 bases, with 19 bases sitting between them. This CDR3 contains 15 residues. This CDR3 reads CASSFQGADPAGYTF. In nucleotides, the CDR3 is TGTGCCAGCAGCTTTCAAGGGGCCGACCCGGCGGGCTACACCTTC.

The chain carries TRBV7-2 and TRBJ1-6; D is ambiguous. CDR3 length: 14 residues. Germline values: CDR1 SGHTA, CDR2 FQGNSA. V lost 2 bases and J 7 bases, leaving 9 bases between the germline ends. The CDR3 here is CASSLTPRNSPLHF. The CDR3 DNA reads as TGTGCCAGCAGCTTAACTCCGCGAAATTCACCCCTCCACTTT.

V and J are TRBV11-2 and TRBJ1-1, with a tentative D call TRBD1 (5 bases). Germline loops: CDR1 SGHAT, CDR2 FQNNGV. Trimming shortened V by 5 bases and J by 4 bases, and 26 bases separated the two germline ends. There are 18 residues in the CDR3. CDR3 sequence reads: CASSRDPRVPHTPTEAFF. The CDR3 DNA reads TGTGCCAGCAGCCGAGACCCCAGGGTTCCCCACACCCCCACTGAAGCTTTCTTT.

The rearrangement uses TRBV5-8 and TRBJ1-1; D is ambiguous. The CDR3 loop spans 15 amino acids. Germline values: CDR1 SGHTS, CDR2 YDEGEE. Trimming removed 2 bases at V and 0 bases at J, with 11 bases between. The CDR3, as DNA: TGTGCCAGCAGCTTCCCTTTCCGGATGAACACTGAAGCTTTCTTT. Translating gives CASSFPFRMNTEAFF.

This chain links TRBV19 with TRBJ1-4, with D uncertain. Trimming removed 3 bases at V and 3 bases at J, with 11 bases between. CDR1 and CDR2 from the germline V gene are LNHDA and SQIVND (reference sequence). The CDR3 is 15 residues long. The DNA for the CDR3 is TGTGCCAGTAGTATTTTACGAGGGTCTAATGAAAAACTGTTTTTT. Translation gives CASSILRGSNEKLFF.

The rearrangement joins TRBV30 to TRBJ1-3; unclear D gene. The germline V gene has CDR1 GTSNPN and CDR2 SVGIG (reference sequence). With 0 bases removed from V and 4 bases from J, the gap between germline ends came to 7 bases. There are 13 residues in the CDR3. Here the CDR3 reads CAWSVSQGNTIYF. CDR3 nucleotides: TGTGCCTGGAGTGTATCTCAGGGAAACACCATATATTTT.

The chain has TRBV12-3 or TRBV12-4 and TRBJ2-5; the D gene is possibly TRBD2 (5 bases). The V gene lost 0 bases and the J gene lost 5 bases, with 7 bases spanning the gap. The CDR3 is made up of 13 amino acids. The CDR3 DNA is TGTGCCAGCAGTTTAGCGGGCGGGGAGACCCAGTACTTC. Its translation is CASSLAGGETQYF.

The chain employs TRBV29-1 and TRBJ1-1, with TRBD1 matching over 7 bases. V lost 8 bases to trimming and J lost 7 bases; unmatched junction nucleotides: 4. The CDR3 covers 10 residues. Germline CDR1 reads SQVTM; CDR2 reads ANQGSEA. CDR3 amino acids: CSHNRGEAFF. The CDR3 region has the DNA TGCAGCCACAACAGGGGTGAAGCTTTCTTT.

The chain links TRBV19 to TRBJ2-5; perhaps D is TRBD1 or TRBD2 (6 bases each). V was cut by 6 bases and J by 7 bases, with 15 bases left in between. This CDR3 has 13 residues. Looked up from germline, CDR1 is LNHDA and CDR2 is SQIVND (reference sequence). This CDR3 reads CASRGGSSATQYF. In DNA, the CDR3 is TGTGCCAGTAGAGGGGGGTCTAGTGCGACCCAGTACTTC.

V gene TRBV18 combines with J gene TRBJ1-1; a weak D match, TRBD1 (5 bases). V was clipped by 3 bases and J by 3 bases, with 5 bases between them. The CDR3 runs to 12 residues. Per germline, CDR1 KGHSH and CDR2 LQKENI. Here the CDR3 DNA reads TGTGCCAGCTCACCGGGGGACACTGAAGCTTTCTTT. This translates into CASSPGDTEAFF.

This clone was picked up one time. The chain uses TRBV5-8 and TRBJ2-6, with D uncertain. CDR3 length: 17 residues. Germline V gene sequence: CDR1 SGHTS, CDR2 YDEGEE. V shed 1 base and J shed 0 bases, with 11 bases lying between them. The CDR3 spells CASSLTRTSSGANVLTF. The CDR3 bases are TGTGCCAGCAGCTTGACCAGGACCAGCTCTGGGGCCAACGTCCTGACTTTC.

The chain joins TRBV19 to TRBJ2-1; 7 positions agree with TRBD1. The V gene end was trimmed by 4 bases and the J gene end by 2 bases; junction bases not matched to a gene: 5. Germline-derived CDR1 and CDR2 are LNHDA and SQIVND (reference sequence). The CDR3 has 15 residues. CDR3 sequence reads: CASSKRTGTYNEQFF. For the CDR3, the DNA is TGTGCCAGTAGTAAGAGGACAGGAACCTACAATGAGCAGTTCTTC.